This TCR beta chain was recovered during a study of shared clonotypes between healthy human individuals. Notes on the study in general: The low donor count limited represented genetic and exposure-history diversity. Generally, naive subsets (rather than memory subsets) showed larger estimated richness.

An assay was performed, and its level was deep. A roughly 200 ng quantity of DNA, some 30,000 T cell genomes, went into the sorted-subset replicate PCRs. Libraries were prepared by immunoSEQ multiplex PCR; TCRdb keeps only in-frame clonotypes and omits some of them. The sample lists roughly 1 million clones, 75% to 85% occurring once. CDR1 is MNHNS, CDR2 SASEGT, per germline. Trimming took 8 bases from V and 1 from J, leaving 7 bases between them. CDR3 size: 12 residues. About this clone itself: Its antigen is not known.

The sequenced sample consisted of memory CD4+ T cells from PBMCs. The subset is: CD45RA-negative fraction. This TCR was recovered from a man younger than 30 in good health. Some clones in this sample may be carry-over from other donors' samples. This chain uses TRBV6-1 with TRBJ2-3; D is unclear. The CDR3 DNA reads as TGTGCCAGCGCCTCGGGCACAGATACGCAGTATTTT. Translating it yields CASASGTDTQYF.